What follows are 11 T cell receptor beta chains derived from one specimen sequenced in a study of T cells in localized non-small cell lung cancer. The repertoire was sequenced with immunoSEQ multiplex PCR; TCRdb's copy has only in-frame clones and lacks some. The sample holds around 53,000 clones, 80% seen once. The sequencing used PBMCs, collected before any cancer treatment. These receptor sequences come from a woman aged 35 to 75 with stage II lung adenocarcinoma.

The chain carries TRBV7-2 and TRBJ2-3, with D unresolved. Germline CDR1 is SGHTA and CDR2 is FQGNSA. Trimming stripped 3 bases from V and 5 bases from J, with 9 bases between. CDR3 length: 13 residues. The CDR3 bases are TGTGCCAGCAGCTTCTCTAATTTAGATACGCAGTATTTT. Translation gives CASSFSNLDTQYF.

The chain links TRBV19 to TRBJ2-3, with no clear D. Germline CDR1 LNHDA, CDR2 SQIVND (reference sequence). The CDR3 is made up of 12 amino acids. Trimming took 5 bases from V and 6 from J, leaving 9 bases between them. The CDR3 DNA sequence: TGTGCCAGTAGTGCCCTCACGGATACGCAGTATTTT. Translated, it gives CASSALTDTQYF.

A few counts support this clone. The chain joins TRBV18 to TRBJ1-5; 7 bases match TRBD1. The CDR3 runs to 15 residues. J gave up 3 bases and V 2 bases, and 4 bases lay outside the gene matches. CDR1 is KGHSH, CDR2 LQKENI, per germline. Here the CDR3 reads CASSPSGGYNQPQHF. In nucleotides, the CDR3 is TGTGCCAGCTCACCATCAGGGGGTTACAATCAGCCCCAGCATTTT.

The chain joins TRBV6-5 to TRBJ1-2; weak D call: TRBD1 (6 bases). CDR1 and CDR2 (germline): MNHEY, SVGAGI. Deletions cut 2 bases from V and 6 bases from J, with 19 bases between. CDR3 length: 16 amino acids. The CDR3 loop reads CASSYGLGQGQNGYTF. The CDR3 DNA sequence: TGTGCCAGCAGTTACGGTCTAGGGCAGGGGCAGAATGGCTACACCTTC.

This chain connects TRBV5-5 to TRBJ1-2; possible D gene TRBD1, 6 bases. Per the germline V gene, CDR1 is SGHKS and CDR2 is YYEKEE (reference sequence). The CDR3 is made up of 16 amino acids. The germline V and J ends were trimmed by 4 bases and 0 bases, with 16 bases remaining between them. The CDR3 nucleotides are TGTGCCAGCAGCCCAGGACAGAGGATTGCTAACTATGGCTACACCTTC. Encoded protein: CASSPGQRIANYGYTF.

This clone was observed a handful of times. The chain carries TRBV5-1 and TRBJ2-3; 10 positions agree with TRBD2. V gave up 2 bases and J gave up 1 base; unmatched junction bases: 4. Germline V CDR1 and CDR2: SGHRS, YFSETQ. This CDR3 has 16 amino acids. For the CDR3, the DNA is TGCGCCAGCAGCTTACAAACTAGCGGGGGCACAGATACGCAGTATTTT. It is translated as CASSLQTSGGTDTQYF.

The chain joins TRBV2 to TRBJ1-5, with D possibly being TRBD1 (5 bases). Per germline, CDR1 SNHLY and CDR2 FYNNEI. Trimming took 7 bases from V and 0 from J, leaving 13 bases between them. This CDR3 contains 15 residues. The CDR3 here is CASTTGLTSNQPQHF. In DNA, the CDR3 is TGTGCCAGCACAACAGGTCTGACTAGCAATCAGCCCCAGCATTTT.

The CDR3 is CASSSSRDSRSTDTQYF. As DNA, the CDR3 is TGTGCCAGCAGCTCATCCCGGGACTCGAGGAGCACAGATACGCAGTATTTT. The rearrangement joins TRBV9 to TRBJ2-3; a weak D match, TRBD2 (6 bases). Germline values: CDR1 SGDLS, CDR2 YYNGEE. The ends were cut back, 4 bases at V and 0 bases at J, with 18 bases in the middle. The CDR3 has 17 residues.

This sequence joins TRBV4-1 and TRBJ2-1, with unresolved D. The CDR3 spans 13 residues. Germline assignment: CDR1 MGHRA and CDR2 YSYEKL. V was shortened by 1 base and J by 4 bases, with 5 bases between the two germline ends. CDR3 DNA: TGCGCCAGCAGCCAAGTGGATTACAATGAGCAGTTCTTC. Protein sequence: CASSQVDYNEQFF.

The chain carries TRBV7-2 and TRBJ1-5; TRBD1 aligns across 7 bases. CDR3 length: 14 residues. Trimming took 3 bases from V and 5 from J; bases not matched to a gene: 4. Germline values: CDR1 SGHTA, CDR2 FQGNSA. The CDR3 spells CASSFSGTDQPQHF. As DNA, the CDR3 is TGTGCCAGCAGCTTTTCCGGGACAGATCAGCCCCAGCATTTT.

The CDR3 DNA follows: TGTGCCAGCAGCCCTCAGAGCTCCCAAGAGACCCAGTACTTC. Translating it yields CASSPQSSQETQYF. This chain joins TRBV7-3 and TRBJ2-5; D is unresolved. The CDR3 contains 14 residues. Trimming took off 5 bases at V and 1 base at J, with 11 bases between the two ends. Germline-derived CDR1 and CDR2 are SGHTA and FQGTGA.